The sample holds one count of the clone carrying this T cell receptor beta chain. Using immunoSEQ multiplex PCR, the repertoire was profiled, and TCRdb retains in-frame clones only, with some absent. The sample shows around 250,000 clones, around nine tenths of them seen only once. CDR1 SGHNT and CDR2 YYREEE come from the germline V gene (reference sequence). V lost 4 bases to trimming and J lost 6 bases; unmatched junction nucleotides: 6. The CDR3 consists of 14 residues. The data derive from a study of blood T cell repertoires in COVID-19. The TCR comes from a woman aged 35 to 49 who had recovered from COVID-19. Specimen: peripheral blood. The chain recombines TRBV5-4 with TRBJ1-1; the match to TRBD1 covers 10 bases. The CDR3 reads CASSPGQGLPEAFF. In nucleotides, the CDR3 is TGTGCCAGCAGCCCGGGACAGGGGTTGCCTGAAGCTTTCTTT.